Below, 9 T cell receptor beta chains from the same sample are listed, as sequenced in a study of beta chain features in type 1 diabetes. These receptors' targets are unknown. Study conclusions and caveats: For Type 1 diabetes patients, all four CD4+ subsets carried TCRB CDR3s that were moderately but significantly shorter.

The authors reverse transcribed all of the isolated RNA, so sequencing captured expressed TCRB transcripts. Profiled with immunoSEQ multiplex PCR; TCRdb holds only in-frame clones, not every one. The sample contains roughly 160,000 clones, approximately 8.4% of which appear only once. The sample consisted of central memory CD4+ T cells from blood. The receptor set was obtained from a man aged 18 to 30 with type 1 diabetes.

This clone was found a few times. This sequence joins TRBV28 and TRBJ2-7; D is possibly TRBD1 (6 bases). CDR3 length equals 13 residues. CDR1 is MDHEN, CDR2 SYDVKM, per germline. V dropped 7 bases and J dropped 0 bases, with 10 bases sitting between them. CDR3 coding DNA: TGTGCCAGCACGGACAGTAGCTCCTACGAGCAGTACTTC. As protein: CASTDSSSYEQYF. The full variable domain, in which reference TRBV28 and TRBJ2-7 provide the parts outside the CDR3, is DVKVTQSSRYLVKRTGEKVFLECVQDMDHENMFWYRQDPGLGLRLIYFSYDVKMKEKGDIPEGYSVSREKKERFSLILESASTNQTSMYLCASTDSSSYEQYFGPGTRLTVT.

This sequence joins TRBV5-1 and TRBJ1-5, with a possible D match to TRBD1 (6 bases). The CDR3 contains 14 residues. With 4 bases removed from V and 5 bases from J, the gap between germline ends came to 13 bases. From germline, CDR1 is SGHRS and CDR2 YFSETQ. In nucleotides, the CDR3 is TGCGCCAGCAGCGAACAGGGCGGGTATCAGCCCCAGCATTTT. Amino acids: CASSEQGGYQPQHF.

This clone has ten or more counts. V is TRBV5-4 and J is TRBJ1-1, with D possibly matching TRBD1 (6 bases). The CDR3 length is 15 residues. V was trimmed by 4 bases and J by 4 bases, leaving 17 bases between them. Germline CDR1 SGHNT, CDR2 YYREEE (reference sequence). For the CDR3, the DNA is TGTGCCAGCAGCCCAAGAGAGGGGGTCGGCACTGAAGCTTTCTTT. It translates to CASSPREGVGTEAFF.

The rearrangement links TRBV29-1 to TRBJ2-3; TRBD2 aligns across 13 bases. CDR3 length equals 20 residues. V gave up 0 bases and J gave up 1 base; unmatched junction bases: 13. Germline CDR1 is SQVTM and CDR2 is ANQGSEA. CDR3 nucleotides: TGCAGCGTTGAAGAAAGTGGAGGGACTAGCGGGATCCCCGGCACAGATACGCAGTATTTT. Residues: CSVEESGGTSGIPGTDTQYF.

As for this clone: In the same sample, other DNA sequences code for this CDR3. CDR3 region: CAWSPGSNQPQHF. The CDR3 nucleotides are TGTGCCTGGAGTCCAGGGTCCAATCAGCCCCAGCATTTT. V and J are TRBV30 and TRBJ1-5, with D perhaps TRBD1 (5 bases). The CDR3 runs 13 residues. Trimming shortened V by 2 bases and J by 3 bases, and 8 bases separated the two germline ends. Germline CDR1 is GTSNPN and CDR2 is SVGIG (reference sequence). Drawing the rest from reference TRBV30 and TRBJ1-5, the complete variable domain is SQTIHQWPATLVQPVGSPLSLECTVEGTSNPNLYWYRQAAGRGLQLLFYSVGIGQISSEVPQNLSASRPQDRQFILSSKKLLLSDSGFYLCAWSPGSNQPQHFGDGTRLSIL.

The gene calls are TRBV28 and TRBJ1-4; TRBD1 matches 7 bases. There are 15 residues in the CDR3. Per germline, CDR1 MDHEN and CDR2 SYDVKM. V gave up 7 bases and J gave up 8 bases; unmatched junction bases: 13. The CDR3 here is CASTYRGPAPEKLFF. CDR3 nucleotides: TGTGCCAGCACGTACAGGGGCCCGGCCCCCGAAAAACTGTTTTTT.

This chain links TRBV19 with TRBJ1-2; no clear D gene. The V end was cut by 4 bases, the J end by 5 bases, with 11 bases between. CDR1 LNHDA and CDR2 SQIVND come from the germline V gene (reference sequence). The CDR3 contains 13 residues. The CDR3 DNA sequence: TGTGCCAGTAGTAGACAACTGATTTATGGCTACACCTTC. Its translation is CASSRQLIYGYTF.

Only a few counts were recorded for this clone. V gene TRBV28 combines with J gene TRBJ2-5; TRBD1 matches at 8 bases. The CDR3 is 17 residues long. Germline loops: CDR1 MDHEN, CDR2 SYDVKM. With V trimmed by 5 bases and J by 3 bases, 14 bases remained unmatched. CDR3 in amino acids: CASSLGDLWTGKETQYF. DNA of the CDR3: TGTGCCAGCAGTCTAGGGGATCTTTGGACAGGGAAAGAGACCCAGTACTTC.

The chain combines TRBV2 with TRBJ2-1, with 9 bases that match TRBD2. This CDR3 is 13 amino acids long. Germline V gene data show CDR1 as SNHLY and CDR2 as FYNNEI. J gave up 4 bases and V 7 bases, and 2 bases lay outside the gene matches. In DNA form, the CDR3 reads TGTGCCAGCACTAGCGGGGAGTACAATGAGCAGTTCTTC. Protein product: CASTSGEYNEQFF.